This T cell receptor (beta chain) stems from a study of vaccination and CD4 T cells after COVID-19. Researchers used the Oncomine TCR Beta short-read assay to sequence DNA from cultured CD4+ T cells. In TCRdb, the PCR reads were re-called with MiXCR into one record per CDR3 protein. The repertoire holds 12,000 or so distinct CDR3 sequences, with roughly four fifths as singletons. Treatment reported: approximately 10-day PBMC culture with coronavirus spike peptide pools or control peptides (ViraFEST assay). With respect to this clonotype: The antigen remains unidentified.

Between the trimmed V and J ends, which lost 0 bases and 1 base, there was a span of 16 bases. Germline CDR1 is SGHTA and CDR2 is FQGNSA. The CDR3 sequence is 18 residues long. The source is a human donor who had recovered from COVID-19. What was sequenced was CD4+ T cells from blood, cultured in vitro. The chain links TRBV7-2 to TRBJ1-5; D may be TRBD1 (6 bases). The CDR3 reads CASSLAGGGTGSNQPQHF. The CDR3 nucleotides read TGTGCCAGCAGCTTAGCAGGAGGGGGGACGGGAAGCAATCAGCCCCAGCATTTT.